Each of the 7 T cell receptor beta chains below was sequenced from the same sample in a study of response to subunit inactivated influenza vaccine. TCRdb recomputed calls from the RT-PCR reads with MiXCR, one row per CDR3 protein. The table lists 700,000 to 800,000 distinct CDR3 sequences, 18% of them singletons, with about a tenth in the top ten. The sequenced sample was PBMCs from blood, obtained approximately 5 days after vaccination. Source of these receptors: a man over 45 who received an inactivated influenza vaccine.

This clonotype was counted a few times. The chain uses TRBV12-3 or TRBV12-4 and TRBJ2-4; 7 bases are a match to TRBD1. V gave up 5 bases and J gave up 8 bases; unmatched junction bases: 9. This CDR3 is built from 14 residues. The CDR3 is CASSKGQSLDIQYF. The CDR3 coding sequence is TGTGCCAGCAGTAAGGGACAGTCTTTGGACATTCAGTACTTC.

The V gene is TRBV5-1, the J gene TRBJ2-1; 8 positions match TRBD2. The germline V gene has CDR1 SGHRS and CDR2 YFSETQ. This CDR3 has 16 amino acids. The V and J ends lost 0 bases and 3 bases, in that order; junction bases with no gene match: 5. The CDR3 spells CASSLETSVNYNEQFF. The DNA of the CDR3 is TGCGCCAGCAGCTTGGAGACTAGCGTGAACTACAATGAGCAGTTCTTC.

The chain recombines TRBV24-1 with TRBJ1-4, with a weak D call TRBD1 (6 bases). Trimming pared 2 bases from V and 8 bases from J, leaving 11 bases between. CDR3 length equals 14 residues. Germline V gene lookup returns CDR1 KGHDR and CDR2 SFDVKD. As DNA, the CDR3 is TGTGCCACCAGTGATTCAGGGGCCGGGGAAAAACTGTTTTTT. Its translation is CATSDSGAGEKLFF.

The chain has TRBV28 and TRBJ2-6; 7 bases agree with TRBD1. The CDR3 totals 18 residues. Losses at the gene ends were 4 bases for V and 0 bases for J; bases not matched to a gene: 9. Germline V CDR1 and CDR2: MDHEN, SYDVKM. The CDR3: CASSSGPGQLSGANVLTF. The CDR3 DNA follows: TGTGCCAGCAGTTCAGGCCCGGGACAGCTCTCTGGGGCCAACGTCCTGACTTTC.

This clonotype showed up just a few times. The chain employs TRBV20-1 and TRBJ2-7; 8 nucleotides agree with TRBD1. This CDR3 comprises 13 residues. CDR1 and CDR2 from the germline V gene are DFQATT and SNEGSKA (reference sequence). J was trimmed by 3 bases and V by 7 bases; bases with no gene match: 8. CDR3 DNA sequence: TGCAGTGTTCCGGGACAGGTCTTCTACGAGCAGTACTTC. Translated: CSVPGQVFYEQYF.

At least ten counts were recorded for this clonotype. The genes are TRBV5-1 and TRBJ1-2; 11 bases fit TRBD1. J lost 6 bases, V lost 4 bases, and 8 bases had no gene match. There are 15 residues in the CDR3. Germline lookup yields CDR1 SGHRS and CDR2 YFSETQ. CDR3 in amino acids: CASSTGQGARDGYTF. The CDR3 DNA reads as TGCGCCAGCAGCACCGGACAGGGGGCGAGGGATGGCTACACCTTC.

This chain links TRBV5-6 with TRBJ2-1, with D perhaps TRBD1 (6 bases). The CDR3 loop spans 17 amino acids. CDR1 SGHDT and CDR2 YYEEEE come from the germline V gene. V was trimmed by 0 bases and J by 0 bases, leaving 13 bases between them. The CDR3 region is CASSLAKGVSSYNEQFF. Written as DNA, the CDR3 is TGTGCCAGCAGCTTGGCCAAGGGGGTTAGCTCCTACAATGAGCAGTTCTTC.